This TCR beta chain comes out of a study of graft-versus-host responses after intestinal transplantation (dated by TCRdb to about 2021). For context, the study as a whole: Multivisceral, liver-intestinal, or isolated intestinal transplants were received by the recipients. Every recipient was given anti-thymocyte globulin induction, then maintenance tacrolimus and steroids for around three years. After intestinal transplantation, graft-versus-host and host-versus-graft alloreactive T cell clones in the graft, circulation and bone marrow were tracked using bulk TCR-beta CDR3 sequencing. To identify alloreactive clones, pre-transplant mixed lymphocyte reaction products were sequenced and then compared with unstimulated pre-transplant donor and recipient T cells. Of the approximately 24 intestinal transplant recipients enrolled in the cohort, one of whom was a retransplant, a few patients without pretransplant specimens were excluded. Donor T cell macrochimerism was defined as a peak of at least 4% donor T cells among recipient peripheral blood mononuclear cells. Instead of going to the commercial service, samples from a few later patients were sequenced in-house on an Illumina MiSeq and processed with MiXCR. Beyond this particular receptor, the publication reports: Early after transplant, declines in HvG clones were associated with peak levels of circulating GvH clones. Conclusions were limited by the relatively low number and heterogeneity of intestinal transplant patients. GvH clones were found in recipient bone marrow, and some of the GvH clones appeared earlier in ileal mucosa or blood, which is consistent with an intestinal mucosal origin. High GvH to HvG T cell clonal ratios were observed in the allografts of patients with donor T cell macrochimerism.

The CDR3 runs 13 amino acids, cysteine and phenylalanine included. Only the CDR3 part of the read is kept: 39 bases, read in frame from the first base. CDR1 and CDR2 were assigned from the germline V gene as SGHTA and FQGTGA. Relative to germline, V is 6 bases shorter and J is 0 bases shorter, with 7 bases between their ends. Note on this clone: No antigen is known for it. No base qualities exist here, and no much larger clone lies one base off it.

According to the study, the label for this sample's time point signals: cells obtained before transplantation from donor or recipient. CD3+CD4+ and CD3+CD8+ populations were FACS-sorted from unstimulated pre-transplant donor and recipient cells taken from spleen or lymph nodes. Receptor libraries were prepared by the immunoSEQ multiplex PCR assay. For most patients, genomic DNA was isolated with the Qiagen DNeasy Blood and Tissue Kit and sent frozen to Adaptive Biotechnologies for TCR sequencing. High-throughput TCR-beta CDR3 sequencing of genomic DNA from most patients was performed by Adaptive Biotechnologies. The paper's data handling went like this. TCR sequencing data were retrieved from Adaptive's ImmunoSEQ software for around 20 patients, whereas a few other patients were processed with MiXCR and VDJtools. To correct CD4 versus CD8 sorting errors, any sequence found in both subsets at a frequency ratio below 5:1 was removed. CDR3 nucleotide sequences shared between donor and recipient were removed because their origin could not be assigned. At least 2-fold expansion over unstimulated cells and a minimum CFSE-low frequency of 0.002% (template counts) or 0.001% (read counts) were required for clones to be classified as alloreactive. A clone was considered mappable if detected in the sequenced pre-transplant spleen, lymph node, or MLR CFSE-low populations of the donor or recipient. The cumulative frequency of alloreactive clones was calculated as a percentage of all sequences, weighted by copy number. Entries here come from immuneACCESS through TCRdb and include only in-frame sequences with V and J called. Some clones fail to appear in such tables; in the studies checked, an unresolved V gene covers under half of the shortfall, and the cause of the remainder is unknown. V and J calls and clone size are as listed in that table; D and trimming were resolved from the DNA. The sample includes 50,000 to 75,000 clones, with 94% observed a single time. The leading ten clones occupy more than 0.3% of the sample.

This receptor was identified in a human donor who was the organ donor for an intestinal transplant. The V gene is TRBV7-3 and the J gene is TRBJ2-3; the D call is tentative, TRBD1 or TRBD2, as each matches 6 bases. The sample was unstimulated CD4+ T cells sorted from spleen or lymph node cells, taken before transplant. The CDR3 reads CASRGGSTDTQYF. The DNA sequence is TGTGCCAGCAGGGGGGGCAGCACAGATACGCAGTATTTT.